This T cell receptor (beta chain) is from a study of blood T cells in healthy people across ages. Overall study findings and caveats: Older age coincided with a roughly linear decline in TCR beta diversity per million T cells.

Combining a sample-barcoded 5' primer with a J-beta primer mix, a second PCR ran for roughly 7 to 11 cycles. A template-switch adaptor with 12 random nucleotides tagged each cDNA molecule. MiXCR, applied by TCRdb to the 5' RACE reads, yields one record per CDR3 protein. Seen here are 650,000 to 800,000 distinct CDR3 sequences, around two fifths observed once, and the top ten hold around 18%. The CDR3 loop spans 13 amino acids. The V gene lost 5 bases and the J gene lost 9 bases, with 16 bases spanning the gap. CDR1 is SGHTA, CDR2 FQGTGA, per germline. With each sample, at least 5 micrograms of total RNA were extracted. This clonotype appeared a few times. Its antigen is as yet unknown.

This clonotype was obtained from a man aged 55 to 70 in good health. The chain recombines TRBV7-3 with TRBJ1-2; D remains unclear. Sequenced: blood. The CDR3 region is CASSLGLDGSYTF. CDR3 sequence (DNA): TGTGCCAGCAGCCTGGGTCTCGACGGGAGCTACACCTTC.